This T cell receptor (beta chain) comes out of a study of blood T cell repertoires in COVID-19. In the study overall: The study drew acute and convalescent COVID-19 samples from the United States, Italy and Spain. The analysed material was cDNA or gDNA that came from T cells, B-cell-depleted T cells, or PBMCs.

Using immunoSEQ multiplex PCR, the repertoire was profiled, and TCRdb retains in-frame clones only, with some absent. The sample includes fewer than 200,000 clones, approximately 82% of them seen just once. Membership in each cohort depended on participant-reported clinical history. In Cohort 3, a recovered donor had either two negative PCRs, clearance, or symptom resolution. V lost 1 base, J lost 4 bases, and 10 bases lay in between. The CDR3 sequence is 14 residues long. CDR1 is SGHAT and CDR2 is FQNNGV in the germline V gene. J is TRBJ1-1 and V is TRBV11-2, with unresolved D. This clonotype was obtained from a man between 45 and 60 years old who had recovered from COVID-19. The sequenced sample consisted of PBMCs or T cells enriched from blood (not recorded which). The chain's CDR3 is CASSLVAGSTEAFF. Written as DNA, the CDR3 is TGTGCCAGCAGCTTAGTGGCGGGAAGCACTGAAGCTTTCTTT.